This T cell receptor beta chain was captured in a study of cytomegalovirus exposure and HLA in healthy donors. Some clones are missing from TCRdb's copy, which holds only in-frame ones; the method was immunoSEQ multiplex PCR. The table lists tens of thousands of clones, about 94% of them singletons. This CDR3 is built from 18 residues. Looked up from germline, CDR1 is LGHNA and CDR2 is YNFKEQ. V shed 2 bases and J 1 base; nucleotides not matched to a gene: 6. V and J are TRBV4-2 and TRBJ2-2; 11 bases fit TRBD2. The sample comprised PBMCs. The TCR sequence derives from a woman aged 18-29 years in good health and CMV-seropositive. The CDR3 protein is CASSQMTLAGGNTGELFF. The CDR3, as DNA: TGTGCCAGCAGCCAAATGACCCTAGCGGGGGGGAACACCGGGGAGCTGTTTTTT.